This passage covers 11 T cell receptor beta chains from one sample sequenced in a study of cytomegalovirus exposure and HLA in healthy donors. Vbeta (60) and Jbeta (13) primers were used in the PCR. Only in-frame clones appear in the TCRdb table, and some are missing; sequencing was by immunoSEQ multiplex PCR. The sample holds fewer than 140,000 clones; roughly 80% are singletons and the top ten take more than 2%. The source material was PBMCs. The receptors were sampled from a man aged 40-50 years in good health and CMV-seronegative.

Comments on this clone: Additional DNA sequences in this sample encode the identical CDR3. The rearrangement uses TRBV7-2 and TRBJ1-1; possible D gene TRBD1, 6 bases. The germline V gene encodes CDR1 SGHTA and CDR2 FQGNSA. There are 13 residues in the CDR3. V was cut by 3 bases and J by 3 bases, with 8 bases left in between. The CDR3 nucleotides read TGTGCCAGCAGCTTCTCAGGGGACACTGAAGCTTTCTTT. Protein: CASSFSGDTEAFF.

This clone was seen a few times. This chain joins TRBV2 and TRBJ2-3; TRBD2 agrees at 8 bases. V dropped 7 bases and J dropped 1; count of bases not matched to a gene: 10. The CDR3 loop spans 16 amino acids. Germline CDR1 is SNHLY and CDR2 is FYNNEI. The CDR3, as DNA: TGTGCCAGCACCCGGGAGGGGGGCGTTGGCACAGATACGCAGTATTTT. Its translation is CASTREGGVGTDTQYF.

This clone has a handful of counts. The CDR3, as DNA: TGTGCCAGCAGCCCCCGAACGGGGGGGACCGAGGGGGAGACCCAGTACTTC. This gives the protein CASSPRTGGTEGETQYF. This chain connects TRBV7-9 to TRBJ2-5, with TRBD2 matching over 8 bases. V lost 5 bases, J lost 5 bases, and 16 bases stayed unmatched. Germline values: CDR1 SEHNR, CDR2 FQNEAQ (reference sequence). The CDR3 contains 17 residues.

The V call is TRBV19, the J call TRBJ1-4; D is unresolved. This CDR3 comprises 15 residues. The germline V and J ends were trimmed by 3 bases and 5 bases, with 13 bases remaining between them. In germline, CDR1 is LNHDA, CDR2 SQIVND (reference sequence). The CDR3 region is CASSMEYGKNEKLFF. As DNA, the CDR3 is TGTGCCAGTAGTATGGAGTACGGGAAAAATGAAAAACTGTTTTTT. The full variable domain, completed using reference TRBV19 and TRBJ1-4, is DGGITQSPKYLFRKEGQNVTLSCEQNLNHDAMYWYRQDPGQGLRLIYYSQIVNDFQKGDIAEGYSVSREKKESFPLTVTSAQKNPTAFYLCASSMEYGKNEKLFFGSGTQLSVL.

A remark on this clone: At one boundary the junction diverges from the germline segment, which might be a read error. The rearrangement uses TRBV25-1 and TRBJ1-5, with 7 positions matching TRBD1. The CDR3 runs 17 residues. The germline V gene encodes CDR1 MGHDK and CDR2 SYGVNS. In nucleotides, the CDR3 is TGTGCCAGCAGTCAGGGCTCGACAGGGAGTAGCGATCAGCCCCAGCATTTT. Its translation: CASSQGSTGSSDQPQHF.

The chain has TRBV5-1 and TRBJ2-7; the match to TRBD1 covers 8 bases. Germline V gene lookup returns CDR1 SGHRS and CDR2 YFSETQ. This CDR3 is 15 amino acids long. J gave up 0 bases and V 0 bases, and 2 bases lay outside the gene matches. CDR3 sequence reads: CASSLGGQGSYEQYF. The CDR3 nucleotides are TGCGCCAGCAGCTTGGGTGGACAGGGCTCCTACGAGCAGTACTTC.

This sequence joins TRBV27 and TRBJ1-4; maybe TRBD1 (5 bases). CDR3 length equals 14 residues. CDR1 is MNHEY, CDR2 SMNVEV, per germline (reference sequence). The germline V and J ends were trimmed by 6 bases and 8 bases, with 16 bases remaining between them. This chain's CDR3 is CASRLLPRGEKLFF. The CDR3 coding sequence is TGTGCCAGCAGGCTGCTCCCTCGGGGGGAAAAACTGTTTTTT.

This chain links TRBV20-1 with TRBJ2-4; 7 bases align to TRBD2. The CDR3 runs 11 residues. The V gene end was trimmed by 6 bases and the J gene end by 8 bases; junction bases not matched to a gene: 4. Germline CDR1 is DFQATT and CDR2 is SNEGSKA (reference sequence). CDR3 DNA: TGCAGTGCAAGTGGGAGGGACATTCAGTACTTC. This encodes CSASGRDIQYF.

The chain employs TRBV6-6 and TRBJ1-2; D is uncertain. The germline CDR1 and CDR2 sequences are MNHNY and SVGAGI (reference sequence). V was trimmed by 4 bases and J by 7 bases, leaving 16 bases between them. CDR3 size: 14 residues. CDR3 nucleotide sequence: TGTGCCAGCAGTTTAATCGTGCGGGCGTTTGGCTACACCTTC. Its protein product is CASSLIVRAFGYTF.

The CDR3 protein is CATSRVGRVTDTQYF. The CDR3 bases are TGTGCCACCAGCAGAGTGGGCAGGGTGACAGATACGCAGTATTTT. The V and J genes are TRBV15 and TRBJ2-3, with D possibly matching TRBD1 (5 bases). There are 15 residues in the CDR3. V was pared by 1 base and J by 3 bases, with 11 bases between. The germline CDR1 and CDR2 sequences are LNHNV and YYDKDF (reference sequence). Supplemented by reference TRBV15 and TRBJ2-3, the full variable domain reads DAMVIQNPRYQVTQFGKPVTLSCSQTLNHNVMYWYQQKSSQAPKLLFHYYDKDFNNEADTPDNFQSRRPNTSFCFLDIRSPGLGDTAMYLCATSRVGRVTDTQYFGPGTRLTVL.

The chain uses TRBV7-2 and TRBJ2-1; 7 bases match TRBD2. V was pared by 5 bases and J by 2 bases, with 9 bases of the junction left unmatched. Germline V gives CDR1 SGHTA, CDR2 FQGNSA. The CDR3 spans 16 residues. The CDR3 sequence: CASSRAGGGPYNEQFF. The DNA of the CDR3 is TGTGCCAGCAGCCGGGCCGGGGGAGGGCCCTACAATGAGCAGTTCTTC.